A single sample gave rise to the 3 T cell receptor beta chains below, sequenced in a study of blood T cell repertoires in COVID-19. This table comes from immunoSEQ multiplex PCR, and its TCRdb copy is limited to in-frame clones, with some not included. The sample lists about 70,000 clones; over 75% were seen once. Sequenced material: peripheral blood. The receptors here all came from an elderly woman with active or convalescent COVID-19.

This chain links TRBV21-1 with TRBJ2-7; the table's D call of TRBD2 was not tested on the DNA. TRBV21-1 represents a pseudogene. The CDR3 runs 13 residues. The CDR3 DNA sequence: TGTGCCAGCCCCGGGACTGGGGCCTACGAGCAGTACTTC. Amino acid sequence: CASPGTGAYEQYF.

This chain uses TRBV5-1 with TRBJ2-1, with 8 bases aligning to TRBD1. Germline CDR1 is SGHRS and CDR2 is YFSETQ. V shed 4 bases, J shed 7 bases, and the junction held 13 bases outside the gene matches. This CDR3 is 16 amino acids long. CDR3 in DNA: TGCGCCAGCAGCGAACGACAGGGGAACGCGGGAAATGAGCAGTTCTTC. Its protein product is CASSERQGNAGNEQFF.

The V and J genes are TRBV6-5 and TRBJ2-1, with 9 bases lining up with TRBD2. Trimming took 2 bases from V and 13 from J; bases not matched to a gene: 12. The CDR3 is 15 residues long. Germline V gene lookup returns CDR1 MNHEY and CDR2 SVGAGI. CDR3 DNA sequence: TGTGCCAGCAGTTACGAGGCGGGGGGGCCGAGGGCTCAGTTCTTC. This gives the protein CASSYEAGGPRAQFF.